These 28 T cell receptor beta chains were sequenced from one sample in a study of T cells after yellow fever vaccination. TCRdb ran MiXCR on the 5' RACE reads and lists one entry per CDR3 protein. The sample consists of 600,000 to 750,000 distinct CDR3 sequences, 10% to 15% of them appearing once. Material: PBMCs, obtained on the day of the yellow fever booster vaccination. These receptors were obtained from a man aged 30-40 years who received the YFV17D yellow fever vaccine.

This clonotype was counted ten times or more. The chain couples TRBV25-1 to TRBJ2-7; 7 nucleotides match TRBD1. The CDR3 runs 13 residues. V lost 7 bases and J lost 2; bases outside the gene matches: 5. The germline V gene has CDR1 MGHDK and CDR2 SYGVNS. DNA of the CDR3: TGTGCCAGCACCTCGACAGGGACCTACGAGCAGTACTTC. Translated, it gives CASTSTGTYEQYF.

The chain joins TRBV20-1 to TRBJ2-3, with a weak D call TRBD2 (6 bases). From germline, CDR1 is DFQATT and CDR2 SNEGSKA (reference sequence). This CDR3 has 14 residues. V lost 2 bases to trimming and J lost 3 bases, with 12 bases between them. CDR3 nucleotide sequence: TGCAGTGCTAGAAAGAGCGGGTTGACAGATACGCAGTATTTT. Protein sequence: CSARKSGLTDTQYF.

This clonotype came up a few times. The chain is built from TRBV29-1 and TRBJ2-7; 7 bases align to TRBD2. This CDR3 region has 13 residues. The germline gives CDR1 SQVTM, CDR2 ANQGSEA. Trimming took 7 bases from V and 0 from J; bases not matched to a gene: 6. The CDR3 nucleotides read TGCAGCGCCCGGGAGGCTACCTCCTACGAGCAGTACTTC. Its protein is CSAREATSYEQYF.

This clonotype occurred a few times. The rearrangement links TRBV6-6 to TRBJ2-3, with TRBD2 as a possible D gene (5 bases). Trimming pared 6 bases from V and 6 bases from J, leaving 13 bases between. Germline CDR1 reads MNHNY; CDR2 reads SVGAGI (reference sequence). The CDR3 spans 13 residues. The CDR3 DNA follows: TGTGCCAGCAGCCACGGGGTCTATGATACGCAGTATTTT. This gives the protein CASSHGVYDTQYF.

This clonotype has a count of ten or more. The CDR3 DNA sequence: TGTGCCACCAGCAGAGATACGGGACAGAACTCCTACGAGCAGTACTTC. As protein: CATSRDTGQNSYEQYF. V gene TRBV15 combines with J gene TRBJ2-7, with 7 bases lining up with TRBD1. Germline CDR1 and CDR2: LNHNV and YYDKDF (reference sequence). The V and J ends lost 0 bases and 0 bases, in that order; junction bases with no gene match: 5. The CDR3 loop spans 16 amino acids.

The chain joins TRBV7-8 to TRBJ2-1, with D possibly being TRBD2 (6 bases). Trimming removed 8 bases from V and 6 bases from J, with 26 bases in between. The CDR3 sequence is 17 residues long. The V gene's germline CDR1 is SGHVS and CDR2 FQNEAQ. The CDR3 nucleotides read TGTGCCAGCGTCGGGGGTTGGGGTGCCCCCTCCCCCAATGAGCAGTTCTTC. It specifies CASVGGWGAPSPNEQFF.

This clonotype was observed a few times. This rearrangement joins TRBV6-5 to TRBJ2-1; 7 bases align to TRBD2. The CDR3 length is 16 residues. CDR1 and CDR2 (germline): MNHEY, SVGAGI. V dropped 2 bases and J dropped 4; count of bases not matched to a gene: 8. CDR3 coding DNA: TGTGCCAGCAGTTACGCTTCTAGCGGAACTTACAATGAGCAGTTCTTC. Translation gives CASSYASSGTYNEQFF.

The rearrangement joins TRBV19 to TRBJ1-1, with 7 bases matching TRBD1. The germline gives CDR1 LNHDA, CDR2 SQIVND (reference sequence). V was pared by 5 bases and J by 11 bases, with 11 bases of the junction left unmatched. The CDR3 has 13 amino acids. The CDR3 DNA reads TGTGCCAGTAGTGAACAGGGGTTAGGGGCTGCTTTCTTT. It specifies CASSEQGLGAAFF.

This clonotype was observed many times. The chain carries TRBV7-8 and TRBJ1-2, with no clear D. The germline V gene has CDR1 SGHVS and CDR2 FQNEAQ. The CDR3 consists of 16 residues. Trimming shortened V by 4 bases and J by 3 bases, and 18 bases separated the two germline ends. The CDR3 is CASSSPKTGTDYGYTF. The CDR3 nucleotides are TGTGCCAGCAGCTCACCAAAAACGGGAACGGACTATGGCTACACCTTC.

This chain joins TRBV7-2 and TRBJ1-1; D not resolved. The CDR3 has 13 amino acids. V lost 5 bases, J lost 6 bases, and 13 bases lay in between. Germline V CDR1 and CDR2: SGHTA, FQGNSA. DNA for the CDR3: TGTGCCAGCAGCCTGAGGCGCGGGGCTGAAGCTTTCTTT. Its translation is CASSLRRGAEAFF.

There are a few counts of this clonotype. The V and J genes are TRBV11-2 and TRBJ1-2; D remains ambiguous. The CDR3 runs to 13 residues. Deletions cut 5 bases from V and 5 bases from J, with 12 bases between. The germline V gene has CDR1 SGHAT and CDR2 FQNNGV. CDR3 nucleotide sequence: TGTGCCAGCAGCCCCACGGAGGGATATGGCTACACCTTC. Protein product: CASSPTEGYGYTF.

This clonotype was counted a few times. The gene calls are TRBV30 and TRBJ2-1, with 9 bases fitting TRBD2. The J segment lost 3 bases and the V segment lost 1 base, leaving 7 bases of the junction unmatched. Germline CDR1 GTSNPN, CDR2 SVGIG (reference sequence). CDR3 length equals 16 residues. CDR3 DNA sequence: TGTGCCTGGAGTGGACTAGCGGACCATTACTACAATGAGCAGTTCTTC. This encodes CAWSGLADHYYNEQFF.

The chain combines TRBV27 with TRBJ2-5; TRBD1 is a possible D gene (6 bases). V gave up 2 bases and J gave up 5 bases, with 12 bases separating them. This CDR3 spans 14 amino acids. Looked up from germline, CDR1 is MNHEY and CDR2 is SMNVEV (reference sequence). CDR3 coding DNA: TGTGCCAGCAGTTTAGCAGGGGCGTGGGAGACCCAGTACTTC. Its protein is CASSLAGAWETQYF.

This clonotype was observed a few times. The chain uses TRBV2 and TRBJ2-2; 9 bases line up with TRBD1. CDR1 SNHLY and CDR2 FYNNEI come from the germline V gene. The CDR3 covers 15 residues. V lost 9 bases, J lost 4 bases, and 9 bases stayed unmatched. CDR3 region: CASSTGGRGTGELFF. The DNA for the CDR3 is TGTGCCAGTAGTACAGGGGGCCGCGGCACCGGGGAGCTGTTTTTT.

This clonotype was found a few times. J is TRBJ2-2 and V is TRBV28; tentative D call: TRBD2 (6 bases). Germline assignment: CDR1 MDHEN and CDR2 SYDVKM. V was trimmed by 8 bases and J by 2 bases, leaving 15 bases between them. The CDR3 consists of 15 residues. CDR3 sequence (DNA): TGTGCCAGCCGCGGGCGGGACCAAAACACCGGGGAGCTGTTTTTT. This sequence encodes CASRGRDQNTGELFF.

The CDR3 spells CASVSGTSGTGELFF. CDR3 in DNA: TGTGCCAGCGTATCCGGGACTAGCGGCACCGGGGAGCTGTTTTTT. The rearrangement uses TRBV6-1 and TRBJ2-2; TRBD2 aligns across 11 bases. The V and J ends lost 8 bases and 4 bases, in that order; junction bases with no gene match: 6. Germline assignment: CDR1 MNHNS and CDR2 SASEGT. This CDR3 has 15 residues.

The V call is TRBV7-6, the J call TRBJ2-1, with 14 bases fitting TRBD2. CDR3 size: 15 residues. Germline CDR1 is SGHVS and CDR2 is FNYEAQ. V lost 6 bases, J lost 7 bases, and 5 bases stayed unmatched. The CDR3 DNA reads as TGTGCCAGCAGTGGGGGGACTAGCGGGAGTAATGAGCAGTTCTTC. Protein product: CASSGGTSGSNEQFF.

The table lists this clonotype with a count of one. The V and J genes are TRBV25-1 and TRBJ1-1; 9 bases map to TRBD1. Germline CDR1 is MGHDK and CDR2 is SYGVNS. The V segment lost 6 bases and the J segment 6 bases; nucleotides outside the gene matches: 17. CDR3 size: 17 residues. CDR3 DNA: TGTGCCAGCAGCCCGCCGGGACAGGGCCTAATTGACGCTGAAGCTTTCTTT. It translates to CASSPPGQGLIDAEAFF.

The CDR3 protein is CASSLGGTLDEKLFF. The CDR3 DNA follows: TGTGCCAGCAGCTTGGGCGGGACATTAGATGAAAAACTGTTTTTT. The rearrangement joins TRBV5-5 to TRBJ1-4, with TRBD1 as a possible D gene (6 bases). V was clipped by 0 bases and J by 6 bases, with 12 bases between them. CDR1 SGHKS and CDR2 YYEKEE come from the germline V gene (reference sequence). The CDR3 extends over 15 amino acids.

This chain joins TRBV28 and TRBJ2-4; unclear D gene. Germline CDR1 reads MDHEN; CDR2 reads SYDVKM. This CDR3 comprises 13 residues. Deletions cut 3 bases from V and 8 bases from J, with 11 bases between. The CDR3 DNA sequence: TGTGCCAGCAGTTTTCGCTTCTTGCACATTCAGTACTTC. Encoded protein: CASSFRFLHIQYF. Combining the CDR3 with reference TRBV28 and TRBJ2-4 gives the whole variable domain DVKVTQSSRYLVKRTGEKVFLECVQDMDHENMFWYRQDPGLGLRLIYFSYDVKMKEKGDIPEGYSVSREKKERFSLILESASTNQTSMYLCASSFRFLHIQYFGAGTRLSVL.

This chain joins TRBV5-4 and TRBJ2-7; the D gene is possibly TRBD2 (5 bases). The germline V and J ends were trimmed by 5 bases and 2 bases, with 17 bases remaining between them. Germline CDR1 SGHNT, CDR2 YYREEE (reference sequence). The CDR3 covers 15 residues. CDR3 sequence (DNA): TGTGCCAGCAGTCGCGGTATGGACTGGGCCTACGAGCAGTACTTC. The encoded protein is CASSRGMDWAYEQYF.

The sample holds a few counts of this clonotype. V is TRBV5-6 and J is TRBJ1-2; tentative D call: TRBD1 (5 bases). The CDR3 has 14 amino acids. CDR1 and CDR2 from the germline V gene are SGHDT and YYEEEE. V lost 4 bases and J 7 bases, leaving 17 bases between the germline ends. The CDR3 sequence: CASSPTGVSPGYTF. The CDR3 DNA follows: TGTGCCAGCAGCCCCACGGGGGTTTCTCCTGGCTACACCTTC.

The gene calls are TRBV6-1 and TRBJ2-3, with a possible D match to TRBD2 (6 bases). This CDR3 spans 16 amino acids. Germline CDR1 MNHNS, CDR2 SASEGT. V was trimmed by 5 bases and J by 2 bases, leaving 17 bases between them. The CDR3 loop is CASSPPGVVHTDTQYF. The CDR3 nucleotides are TGTGCCAGCAGTCCACCGGGGGTCGTGCACACAGATACGCAGTATTTT.

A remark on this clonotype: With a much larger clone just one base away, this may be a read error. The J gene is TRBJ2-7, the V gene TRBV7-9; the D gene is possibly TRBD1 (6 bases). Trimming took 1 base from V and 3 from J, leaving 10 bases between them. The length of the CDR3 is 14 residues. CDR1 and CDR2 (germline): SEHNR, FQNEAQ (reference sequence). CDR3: CASSLGQENYEQYF. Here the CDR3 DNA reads TGTGCCAGCAGCTTAGGACAGGAGAACTACGAGCAGTACTTC.

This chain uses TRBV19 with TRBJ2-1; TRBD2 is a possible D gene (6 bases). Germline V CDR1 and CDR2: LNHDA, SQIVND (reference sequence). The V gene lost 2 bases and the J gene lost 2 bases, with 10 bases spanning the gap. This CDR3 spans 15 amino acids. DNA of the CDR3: TGTGCCAGTAGTATACGGCGGGGACCCTACAATGAGCAGTTCTTC. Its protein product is CASSIRRGPYNEQFF.

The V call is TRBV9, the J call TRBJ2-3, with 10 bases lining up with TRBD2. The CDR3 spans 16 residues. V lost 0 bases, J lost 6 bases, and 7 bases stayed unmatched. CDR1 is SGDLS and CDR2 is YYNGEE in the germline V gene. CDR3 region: CASSVAAGGQFDTQYF. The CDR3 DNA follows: TGTGCCAGCAGCGTAGCAGCGGGAGGGCAATTTGATACGCAGTATTTT.

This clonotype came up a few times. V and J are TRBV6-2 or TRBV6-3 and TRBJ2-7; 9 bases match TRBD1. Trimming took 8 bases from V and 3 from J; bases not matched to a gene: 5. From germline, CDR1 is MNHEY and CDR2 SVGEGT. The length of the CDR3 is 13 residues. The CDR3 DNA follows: TGTGCCAGCCGTCGGACAGGGGTCTACGAGCAGTACTTC. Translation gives CASRRTGVYEQYF.

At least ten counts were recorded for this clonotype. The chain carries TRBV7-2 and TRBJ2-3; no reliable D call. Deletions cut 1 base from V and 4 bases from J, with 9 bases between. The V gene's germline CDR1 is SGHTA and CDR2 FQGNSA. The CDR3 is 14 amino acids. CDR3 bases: TGTGCCAGCAGCTTAGTCCAAGGAGCAGATACGCAGTATTTT. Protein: CASSLVQGADTQYF.